A selection of T cell receptor beta chains follows, all from one sample in a study of cytomegalovirus exposure and HLA in healthy donors. TCRdb's table, derived via immunoSEQ multiplex PCR, lists solely in-frame clones and lacks some. The repertoire consists of approximately 150,000 clones, with roughly 80% occurring once and the leading ten covering approximately 4%. Input material: PBMCs. Receptors were obtained from a woman between 35 and 50 years old in good health and CMV-seropositive. CDR3s include the opening cysteine and the closing phenylalanine or tryptophan. A D gene is named only where the DNA matches it firmly. The size entry is marked missing in some rows and otherwise reads once, few, many or a size class.

J gene	clone size	D gene	V gene	CDR3 DNA	CDR3 protein
TRBJ2-3	-	TRBD2	TRBV27	TGTGCCAGCAGTTTATCGATAGCGGGAGGGACAGATACGCAGTATTTT	CASSLSIAGGTDTQYF
TRBJ2-2	-	TRBD2	TRBV7-3	TGTGCCAGCAGCAAAGGGACTAGCGGGATGCTAACCGGGGAGCTGTTTTTT	CASSKGTSGMLTGELFF
TRBJ2-5	-	TRBD2	TRBV5-6	TGTGCCAGCAGCTTGATTAGCGGGGTACAAGAGACCCAGTACTTC	CASSLISGVQETQYF
TRBJ2-2	-	TRBD2	TRBV7-3	TGTGCCAGCAGCTTAGCGGGGGACACCGGGGAGCTGTTTTTT	CASSLAGDTGELFF
TRBJ2-7	-	TRBD2	TRBV6-6	TGTGCCAGCTGGGGGGGCGAGCAGTACTTC	CASWGGEQYF
TRBJ1-4	-	TRBD1	TRBV7-9	TGTGCCAGCAGCTTAGAAGGGACAGGGAAGGAAAAACTGTTTTTT	CASSLEGTGKEKLFF
TRBJ2-5	-	-	TRBV6-4	TGTGCCAGCAGGGAGGACCGAGCCGAGACCCAGTACTTC	CASREDRAETQYF
TRBJ2-3	-	TRBD2	TRBV7-2	TGTGCCAGCAGCTTAGATCAGCGGGGGGGCGGCACAGATACGCAGTATTTT	CASSLDQRGGGTDTQYF
TRBJ2-7	-	-	TRBV20-1	TGCAGTGCTAGAGTGACTGGACAGTACTTC	CSARVTGQYF
TRBJ2-7	-	TRBD2	TRBV19	TGTGCCAGTAGTAAACACCCCTCCGCGGGAGTACCCTACGAGCAGTACTTC	CASSKHPSAGVPYEQYF
TRBJ1-1	few	-	TRBV6-1	TGTGCCAGCAGTTCGAGTCCCTCGACTGAAGCTTTCTTT	CASSSSPSTEAFF
TRBJ2-1	-	TRBD2	TRBV9	TGTGCCAGCAGCGGAAGCGGGAGGGATTACAATGAGCAGTTCTTC	CASSGSGRDYNEQFF
TRBJ2-3	once	TRBD2	TRBV5-1	TGCGCCAGCAGAGCTACTAGCGGGAGAACAGATACGCAGTATTTT	CASRATSGRTDTQYF
TRBJ1-1	-	TRBD1	TRBV9	TGTGCCAGCAGCGGAACCGGGACAGGGGTTCCAGCTTTCTTT	CASSGTGTGVPAFF
TRBJ1-1	-	-	TRBV28	TGTGCCAGCAGTTTCCTAAACGACAGGCCGCCGGGAGCTTTCTTT	CASSFLNDRPPGAFF
TRBJ1-2	once	-	TRBV7-9	TGTTCCAGCAGCCCGAGTGGAGACTACCTTGGCTATGGCTACACCTTC	CSSSPSGDYLGYGYTF
TRBJ1-2	few	-	TRBV7-9	TGTGCCAGCAGCCAAGAAAGTGGGGAGAGCTATGGCTACACCTTC	CASSQESGESYGYTF
TRBJ2-3	-	-	TRBV5-1	TGCGCCAGCAGCTTGGTGTTTACGGGCACAGATACGCAGTATTTT	CASSLVFTGTDTQYF
TRBJ1-2	-	TRBD1	TRBV9	TGTGCCAGCAGCGTAGGCCCAGGGGGGACTAACTATGGCTACACCTTC	CASSVGPGGTNYGYTF
TRBJ2-7	-	TRBD1	TRBV6-1	TGTGCCAGCAGTGAGGGACAGGCTACCTACGAGCAGTACTTC	CASSEGQATYEQYF
TRBJ2-1	once	TRBD2	TRBV7-9	TGTGCCAGCAGCCGGGCTAGCGGGTACAATGAGCAGTTCTTC	CASSRASGYNEQFF
TRBJ2-7	-	-	TRBV7-9	TGTGCCAGCAGCCCTACCATAACTGTCCGAAATGACTCCTACGAGCAGTACTTC	CASSPTITVRNDSYEQYF
TRBJ1-2	-	-	TRBV28	TGTGCCAGCAGTTTACCTGACTATGGCTACACCTTC	CASSLPDYGYTF
TRBJ1-1	-	-	TRBV5-1	TGCGCCAGCAGCTCGGGGGGGTCCGCGAACACTGAAGCTTTCTTT	CASSSGGSANTEAFF
TRBJ2-1	-	-	TRBV13	TGTGCCAGCAGCTTAGGAACCGGGAGCTCCTACAATGAGCAGTTCTTC	CASSLGTGSSYNEQFF
TRBJ1-5	-	TRBD1	TRBV14	TGTGCCAGCAGCCAAGGGGACAGGTCCAATCAGCCCCAGCATTTT	CASSQGDRSNQPQHF
TRBJ2-7	-	TRBD2	TRBV5-1	TGCGCCAGCAGCCCTGGACTAGCGGGAGGCTACGAGCAGTACTTC	CASSPGLAGGYEQYF
TRBJ1-2	few	TRBD1	TRBV27	TGTGCCAGCAGTCCAGGACAGGCCGGCCTATATGGCTACACCTTC	CASSPGQAGLYGYTF
TRBJ2-7	-	TRBD1	TRBV28	TGTGCCAGCAGCTACTTACAGGGGTTGCTTTACGAGCAGTACTTC	CASSYLQGLLYEQYF
TRBJ2-1	-	TRBD1	TRBV30	TGTGCCTGGAGTTACAAACAGTTCACAGGGGATAGGCACGGTGAGCAGTTCTTC	CAWSYKQFTGDRHGEQFF
TRBJ2-5	-	TRBD1	TRBV7-2	TGTGCCAGCAGCATTAATTTTGCGGTAGGGGGCGGGGAGACCCAGTACTTC	CASSINFAVGGGETQYF
TRBJ1-1	once	-	TRBV27	TGTGCCAGCAGTCTCCGGGAAAAGAACACTGAAGCTTTCTTT	CASSLREKNTEAFF
TRBJ2-3	-	-	TRBV5-1	TGCGCCAGCAGCCGGGAAAAAACCGGGGTGGGAGATACGCAGTATTTT	CASSREKTGVGDTQYF
TRBJ2-5	-	TRBD1	TRBV2	TGTGCCAGCAGTGACCGGACAGGGGTAGAGACCCAGTACTTC	CASSDRTGVETQYF
TRBJ2-3	-	-	TRBV19	TGTGCCAGTAGTACACAGGCACGTTTAACAGATACGCAGTATTTT	CASSTQARLTDTQYF
TRBJ2-3	-	-	TRBV6-5	TGTGCCAGCAGTTCCCGAGGAGGCCCAGATACGCAGTATTTT	CASSSRGGPDTQYF
TRBJ1-2	-	TRBD1	TRBV10-3	TGTGCCATCAGTGATACAGGACAGGGTTATGGCTACACCTTC	CAISDTGQGYGYTF
TRBJ1-2	-	TRBD1	TRBV15	TGTGCCACCAGCAGCCCTAGGGACAGGGGGTACAAGGATGGCTACACCTTC	CATSSPRDRGYKDGYTF
TRBJ2-1	-	TRBD2	TRBV7-9	TGTGCCAGCAGTAACTGGGGGCTAGCGGGCTCTCAGGAGCAGTTCTTC	CASSNWGLAGSQEQFF
TRBJ2-1	once	TRBD2	TRBV5-4	TGTGCCAGCAGCTTGGACGGGGGGGCATCCTACAATGAGCAGTTCTTC	CASSLDGGASYNEQFF
TRBJ2-6	-	TRBD1	TRBV19	TGTGCCAGTACCGACAGGGTTGGGGCCAACGTCCTGACTTTC	CASTDRVGANVLTF
TRBJ2-3	-	TRBD2	TRBV9	TGTGCCAGCAGCGTAGTGGGGACTAGCGGGAGCGCAGATACGCAGTATTTT	CASSVVGTSGSADTQYF
TRBJ1-1	-	-	TRBV5-4	TGTGCCAGCAGCTTGGCCAGGGAGAACACTGAAGCTTTCTTT	CASSLARENTEAFF
TRBJ2-1	once	TRBD2	TRBV25-1	TGTGCCAGCAGTACACTAGCGGGGTACAATGAGCAGTTCTTC	CASSTLAGYNEQFF
TRBJ1-4	few	-	TRBV5-6	TGTGCCAGCAGCCGACAGGCCACGAATGAAAAACTGTTTTTT	CASSRQATNEKLFF
TRBJ2-5	-	TRBD2	TRBV19	TGTGCCAGTAGTATTACCGGGACTAGCGGAAGAGAGACCCAGTACTTC	CASSITGTSGRETQYF
TRBJ2-1	-	-	TRBV7-9	TGTGCCAGCAGCTTAGCTAGCGCATACAATGAGCAGTTCTTC	CASSLASAYNEQFF
TRBJ2-5	-	-	TRBV4-1	TGCGCCAGCAGCCAAGATCCAGGACAGAACTTCCAAGAGACCCAGTACTTC	CASSQDPGQNFQETQYF
TRBJ2-1	-	TRBD2	TRBV7-9	TGTGCCAGCAGCGCTAGCGGTAGCTCCTACAATGAGCAGTTCTTC	CASSASGSSYNEQFF
TRBJ2-7	-	-	TRBV6-6	TGTGCCAGCAGTTACCCCGGTCGGGAGAGATCCCTCGAGCAGTACTTC	CASSYPGRERSLEQYF
TRBJ2-1	-	-	TRBV7-2	TGTGCCAGCAGCTTCGAGAGCTCCTACAATGAGCAGTTCTTC	CASSFESSYNEQFF
TRBJ2-6	-	TRBD2	TRBV7-6	TGTGCCAGCAGCTTTGGGACTAGCATAGGGGCCAACGTCCTGACTTTC	CASSFGTSIGANVLTF